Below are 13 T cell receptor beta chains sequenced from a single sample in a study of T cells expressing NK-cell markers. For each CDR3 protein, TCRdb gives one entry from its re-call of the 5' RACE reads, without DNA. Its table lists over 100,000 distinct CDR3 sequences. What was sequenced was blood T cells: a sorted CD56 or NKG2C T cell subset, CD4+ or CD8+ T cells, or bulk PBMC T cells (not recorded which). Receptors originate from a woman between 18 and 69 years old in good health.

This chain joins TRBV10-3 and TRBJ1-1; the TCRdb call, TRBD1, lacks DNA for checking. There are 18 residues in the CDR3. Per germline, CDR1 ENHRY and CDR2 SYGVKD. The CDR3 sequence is CAISDPGAAIHMNTEAFF.

The CDR3 reads CATSDLGRDQETQYF. The chain has TRBV24-1 and TRBJ2-5. Per the germline V gene, CDR1 is KGHDR and CDR2 is SFDVKD. This CDR3 contains 15 residues.

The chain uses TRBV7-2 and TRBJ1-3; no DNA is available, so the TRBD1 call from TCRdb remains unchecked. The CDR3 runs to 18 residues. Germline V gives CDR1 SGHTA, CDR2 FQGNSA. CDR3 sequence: CASSYYLPGQQAGNTIYF.

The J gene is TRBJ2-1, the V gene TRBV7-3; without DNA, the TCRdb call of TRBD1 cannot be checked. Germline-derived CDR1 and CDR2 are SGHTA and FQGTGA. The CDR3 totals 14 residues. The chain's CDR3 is CASSPSRDYNEQFF.

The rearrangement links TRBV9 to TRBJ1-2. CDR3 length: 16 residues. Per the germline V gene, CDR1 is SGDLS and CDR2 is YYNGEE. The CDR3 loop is CASGSALRPNRGGYTF.

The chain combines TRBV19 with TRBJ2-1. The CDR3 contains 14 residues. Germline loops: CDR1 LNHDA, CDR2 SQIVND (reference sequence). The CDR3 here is CASSIEGPYNEQFF.

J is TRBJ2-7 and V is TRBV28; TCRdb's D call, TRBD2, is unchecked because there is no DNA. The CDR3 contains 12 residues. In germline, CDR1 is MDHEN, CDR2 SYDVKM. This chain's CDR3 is CATLADSYEQYF.

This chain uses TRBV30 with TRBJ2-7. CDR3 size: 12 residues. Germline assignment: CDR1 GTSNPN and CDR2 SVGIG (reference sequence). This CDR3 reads CAWTGQSYEQYF.

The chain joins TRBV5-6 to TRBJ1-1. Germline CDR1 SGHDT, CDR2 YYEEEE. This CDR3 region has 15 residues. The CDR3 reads CASSLEGRPNTEAFF.

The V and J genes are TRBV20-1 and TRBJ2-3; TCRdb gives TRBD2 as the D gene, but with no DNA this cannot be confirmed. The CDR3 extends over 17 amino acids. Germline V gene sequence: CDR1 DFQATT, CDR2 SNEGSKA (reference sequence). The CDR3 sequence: CSASPVDRLAGADTQYF.

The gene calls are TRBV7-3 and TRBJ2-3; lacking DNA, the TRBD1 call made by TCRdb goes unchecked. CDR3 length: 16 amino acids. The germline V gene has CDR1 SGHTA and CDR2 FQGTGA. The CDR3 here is CASSSPGGLWEDTQYF.

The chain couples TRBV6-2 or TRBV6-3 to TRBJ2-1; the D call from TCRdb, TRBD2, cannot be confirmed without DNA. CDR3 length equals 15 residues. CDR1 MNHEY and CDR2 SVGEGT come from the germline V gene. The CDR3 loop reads CASSAGTSGIYEQFF.

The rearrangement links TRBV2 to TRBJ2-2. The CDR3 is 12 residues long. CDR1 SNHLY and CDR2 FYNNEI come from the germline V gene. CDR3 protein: CASTLVTGELFF.